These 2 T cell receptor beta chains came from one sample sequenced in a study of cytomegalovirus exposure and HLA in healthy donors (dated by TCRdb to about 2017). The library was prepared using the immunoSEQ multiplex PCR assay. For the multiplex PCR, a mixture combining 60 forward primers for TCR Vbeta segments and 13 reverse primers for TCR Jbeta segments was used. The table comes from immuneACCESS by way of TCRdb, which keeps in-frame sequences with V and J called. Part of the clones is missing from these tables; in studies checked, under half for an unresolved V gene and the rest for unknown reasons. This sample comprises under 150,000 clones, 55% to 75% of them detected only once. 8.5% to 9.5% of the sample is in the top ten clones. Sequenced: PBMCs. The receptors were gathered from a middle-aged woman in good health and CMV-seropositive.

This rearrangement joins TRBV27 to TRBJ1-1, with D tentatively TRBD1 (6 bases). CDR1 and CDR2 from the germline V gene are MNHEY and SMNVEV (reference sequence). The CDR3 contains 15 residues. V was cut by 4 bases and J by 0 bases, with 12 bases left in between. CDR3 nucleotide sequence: TGTGCCAGCAGTTGGGCAGGGGCGCTGAACACTGAAGCTTTCTTT. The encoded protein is CASSWAGALNTEAFF.

Written as DNA, the CDR3 is TGTGCCAGCAGCCCCAACCGGGACAGTTTCTACGAGCAGTACTTC. Translation: CASSPNRDSFYEQYF. This chain joins TRBV11-2 and TRBJ2-7, with 7 bases that match TRBD1. Trimming removed 5 bases from V and 3 bases from J; junction bases left unmatched: 10. CDR1 is SGHAT and CDR2 is FQNNGV in the germline V gene. The CDR3 sequence is 15 residues long.